The sample holds one count of the clone carrying this TCR beta chain. Its antigen is undetermined. Libraries were prepared by immunoSEQ multiplex PCR; TCRdb keeps only in-frame clonotypes and omits some of them. The profile shows 180,000 or so clones, 84% of them singletons. The donors were part of the roughly 130-subject validation cohort, which stood apart from the roughly 700-subject first cohort. The record originates from a study of cytomegalovirus exposure and HLA in healthy donors. Points from the study as a whole: It was fewer than 200 TCR beta chains that were listed as cytomegalovirus-associated. For most TCR sequences rarity was the rule, although some public TCRs occurred in many donors. Both high specificity and high sensitivity reportedly marked the classifier's diagnosis of cytomegalovirus status.

Sequencing was carried out using PBMCs. This receptor was identified in a woman aged 30 to 39 in good health and CMV-seropositive.

The DNA of the CDR3 is TGTGCCAGTAGTTGGGGCCAGGTGAACACTGAAGCTTTCTTT. Translating gives CASSWGQVNTEAFF. The chain combines TRBV19 with TRBJ1-1, with D perhaps matching TRBD1 (5 bases). Between the trimmed V and J ends, which lost 5 bases and 0 bases, there was a span of 10 bases. This CDR3 contains 14 residues. The germline V gene has CDR1 LNHDA and CDR2 SQIVND (reference sequence).